This T cell receptor beta chain originates from a study of T cell responses to AZD1222 COVID-19 vaccine. Study results and caveats: Reportedly, close to half of spike-specific TCRs are directed against unmutated variant regions. Repertoires in all cases were sampled only once the peak T cell response had passed. Donors were mostly white British, more females; clonal diversity possibly underestimated.

Generated by immunoSEQ multiplex PCR, the TCRdb table keeps only in-frame clones and is missing some. The sample holds fewer than 150,000 clones; about 88% are singletons and the top ten take 3.1%. This CDR3 contains 19 residues. This clone appeared a single time. Its antigen remains unidentified. Sample: peripheral blood, taken 28 days after the second AZD1222 dose. The receptor's source is an adult who received the AZD1222 COVID-19 vaccine. The chain joins TRBV12-2 to TRBJ1-5; no check of the table's D call, TRBD1, against the DNA was made. TRBV12-2 is an annotated pseudogene. The CDR3 here is CASRLRWTGPDDSNQPQHF. In nucleotides, the CDR3 is TGTGCAAGTCGCTTGAGATGGACAGGGCCCGACGATAGCAATCAGCCCCAGCATTTT.